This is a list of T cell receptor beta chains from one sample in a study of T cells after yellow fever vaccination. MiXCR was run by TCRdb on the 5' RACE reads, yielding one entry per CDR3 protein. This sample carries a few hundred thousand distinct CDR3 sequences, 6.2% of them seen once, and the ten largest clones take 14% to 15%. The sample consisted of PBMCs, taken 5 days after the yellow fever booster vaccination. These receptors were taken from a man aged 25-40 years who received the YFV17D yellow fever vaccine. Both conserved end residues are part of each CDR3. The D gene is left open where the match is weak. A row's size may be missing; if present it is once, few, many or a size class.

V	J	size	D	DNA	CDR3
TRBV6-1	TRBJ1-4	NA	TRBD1	TGTGCCAGCAGACGAGGACAGGGCCCTGAAAAACTGTTTTTT	CASRRGQGPEKLFF
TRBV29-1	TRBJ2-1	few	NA	TGCAGCGTTGATCGGGGGGCCCTCAGTCAGCAGTTCTTC	CSVDRGALSQQFF
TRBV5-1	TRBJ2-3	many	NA	TGCGCCAGCAGCCAGTATAGCACAGATACGCAGTATTTT	CASSQYSTDTQYF
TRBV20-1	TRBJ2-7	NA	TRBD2	TGCAGTGCTAGAGATCTGGCGGGAGCCAACGAGCAGTACTTC	CSARDLAGANEQYF
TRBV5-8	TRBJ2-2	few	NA	TGTGCCAGCCCTCCTCGGACCGCTGAAAACACCGGGGAGCTGTTTTTT	CASPPRTAENTGELFF
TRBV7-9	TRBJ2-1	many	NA	TGTGCCAGCAGCTTAGCCTGGTCGCTCTCCTACAATGAGCAGTTCTTC	CASSLAWSLSYNEQFF
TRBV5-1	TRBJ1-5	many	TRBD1	TGCGCCAGCAGCCCGAGGGGGCCTCAGCCCCAGCATTTT	CASSPRGPQPQHF
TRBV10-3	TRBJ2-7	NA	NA	TGTGCCATCAGCAGTAGCGCTGACGAGCAGTACTTC	CAISSSADEQYF
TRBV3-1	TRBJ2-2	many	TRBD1	TGTGCCAGCAGACTCGGGACAGGGGTGACCACCGGGGAGCTGTTTTTT	CASRLGTGVTTGELFF
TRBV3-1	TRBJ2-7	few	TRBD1	TGTGCCAGCAGCCAAGATTACCGGGACAGGGTCCTCGACGAGCAGTACTTC	CASSQDYRDRVLDEQYF
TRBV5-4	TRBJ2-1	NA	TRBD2	TGTGCCAGCAGCTTGGGACTAGCGGGAGATTATCGCGAGCAGTTCTTC	CASSLGLAGDYREQFF
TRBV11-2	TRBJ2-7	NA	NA	TGTGCCAGCGGGACGAACCAAATCTACGAGCAGTACTTC	CASGTNQIYEQYF
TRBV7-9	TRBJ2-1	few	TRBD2	TGTGCCAGCAGCTTAGAAACGGGAGGTGGCAATGAGCAGTTCTTC	CASSLETGGGNEQFF
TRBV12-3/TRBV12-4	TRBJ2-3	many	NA	TGTGCCAGCAGTTATACTAGGACCTTATTAGGAGATACGCAGTATTTT	CASSYTRTLLGDTQYF
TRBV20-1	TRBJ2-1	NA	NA	TGCAGTACCGGGTCCGGGAATGAGCAGTTCTTC	CSTGSGNEQFF
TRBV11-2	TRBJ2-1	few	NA	TGTGCCAGCCGGAGGGCAGCCGGGAACTACAATGAGCAGTTCTTC	CASRRAAGNYNEQFF
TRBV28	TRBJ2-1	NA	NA	TGTGCCAGCACCCATGAGACGGGCACCTACAATGAGCAGTTCTTC	CASTHETGTYNEQFF
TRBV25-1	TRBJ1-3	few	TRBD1	TGTGCCAGTTCAGGGGGAATTACATCCTCTGGAAACACCATATATTTT	CASSGGITSSGNTIYF
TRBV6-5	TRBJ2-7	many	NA	TGTGCCAGCAGTTATACAGGTAGTAGCGCGTCCTACGAGCAGTACTTC	CASSYTGSSASYEQYF
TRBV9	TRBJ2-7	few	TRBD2	TGTGCCAGCAGCCCGGGACTAGCGGGAGTCTACGCCTACGAGCAGTACTTC	CASSPGLAGVYAYEQYF
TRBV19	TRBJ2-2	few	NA	TGTGCCAGTAGTCCGTGGAGCTACACCGGGGAGCTGTTTTTT	CASSPWSYTGELFF
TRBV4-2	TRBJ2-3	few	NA	TGTGCCAGCAGCCAAGCGGCCGGAGATACGCAGTATTTT	CASSQAAGDTQYF
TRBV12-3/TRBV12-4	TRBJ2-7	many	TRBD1	TGTGCCAGCAGTTTCGGACAGGGGGGGAGCTCCTACGAGCAGTACTTC	CASSFGQGGSSYEQYF
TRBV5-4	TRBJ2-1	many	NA	TGTGCCAGCAGCTTGGCGAGGAGCCGGATTCTGGCGGGATACAATGAGCAGTTCTTC	CASSLARSRILAGYNEQFF
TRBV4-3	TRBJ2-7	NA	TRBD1	TGCGCCAGCAGCACGGGACAGGGTTTTTACGAGCAGTACTTC	CASSTGQGFYEQYF
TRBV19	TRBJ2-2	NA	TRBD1	TGTGCCAGTAAAACCTATCCGGGACAGTCCACCGGGGAGCTGTTTTTT	CASKTYPGQSTGELFF
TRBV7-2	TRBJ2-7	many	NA	TGTGCCAGCAGCTTAGATCCGGGGTCCTACGAGCAGTACTTC	CASSLDPGSYEQYF
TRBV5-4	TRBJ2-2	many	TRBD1	TGTGCCAGCAGCTTGGTGACAGGGACCACCGGGGAGCTGTTTTTT	CASSLVTGTTGELFF
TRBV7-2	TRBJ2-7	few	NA	TGTGCCAGCAGCTTCCCTGGGGGGCGGAGGTACGAGCAGTACTTC	CASSFPGGRRYEQYF
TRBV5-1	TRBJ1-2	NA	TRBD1	TGCGCCAGCAGCTTGGATACAGGGGCAGTAGGCTACACCTTC	CASSLDTGAVGYTF
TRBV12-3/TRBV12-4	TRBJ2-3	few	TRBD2	TGTGCCAGCAGTCCTTTTGCGGGAGACGCAGATACGCAGTATTTT	CASSPFAGDADTQYF
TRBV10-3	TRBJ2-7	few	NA	TGTGCCATCAGTGAGTCGAAAGGCCTTGTCGGGGACTACGAGCAGTACTTC	CAISESKGLVGDYEQYF
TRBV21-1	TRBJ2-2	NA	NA	TGTGCCAGCACGAAACAGGGCACCGGGGAGCTGTTTTTT	CASTKQGTGELFF
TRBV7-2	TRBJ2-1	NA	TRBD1	TGTGCCAGCAGCTCCTACGGGACAGGGGGTTACAATGAGCAGTTCTTC	CASSSYGTGGYNEQFF
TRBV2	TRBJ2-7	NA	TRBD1	TGTGCCATCAGTTTATCGGGACAGGGTAGAGTCTTGTCTTACGAGCAGTACTTC	CAISLSGQGRVLSYEQYF
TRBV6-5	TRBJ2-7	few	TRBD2	TGTGCCAGCAGTTACGGACTAGCACACGAGCAGTACTTC	CASSYGLAHEQYF
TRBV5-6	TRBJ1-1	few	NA	TGTGCCAGCAGGGGGGCAGGGGTCTACACTGAAGCTTTCTTT	CASRGAGVYTEAFF
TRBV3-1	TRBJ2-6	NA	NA	TGTGCCAGCACCCTCAGGGTGGCTGGGGCCAACGTCCTGACTTTC	CASTLRVAGANVLTF
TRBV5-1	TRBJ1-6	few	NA	TGCGCCAGCGGTCAAGAGACTAATTCACCCCTCCACTTT	CASGQETNSPLHF
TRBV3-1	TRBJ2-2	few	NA	TGTGCCAGCAGCCTCTTTTTAGGAGCGAACACCGGGGAGCTGTTTTTT	CASSLFLGANTGELFF
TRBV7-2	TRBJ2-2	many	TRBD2	TGTGCCAGCAGCTTAGGCGGGAGAGGCCTCGGGGAGCTGTTTTTT	CASSLGGRGLGELFF
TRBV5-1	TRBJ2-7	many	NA	TGCGCCAGCAGCTTGGGCGACATCTACGAGCAGTACTTC	CASSLGDIYEQYF
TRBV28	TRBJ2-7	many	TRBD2	TGTGCCAGCAGTTCCATAGCGGGAGTAAGCTACGAGCAGTACTTC	CASSSIAGVSYEQYF
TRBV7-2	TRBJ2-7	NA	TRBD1	TGTGCCAGCAGCTTACCCTCGGACAGGAGGTTCTCCTACGAGCAGTACTTC	CASSLPSDRRFSYEQYF
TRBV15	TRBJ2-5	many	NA	TGTGCCACCAGCAGAGTCGGCACTCGTTTTGTGGAGACCCAGTACTTC	CATSRVGTRFVETQYF
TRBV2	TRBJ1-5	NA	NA	TGTGCCAGCAGTGAAGGATTTCAGCCCCAGCATTTT	CASSEGFQPQHF
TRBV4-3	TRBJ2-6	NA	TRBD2	TGCGCCAGCAGCCGGGGAGGGGTCTCTGGGGCCAACGTCCTGACTTTC	CASSRGGVSGANVLTF
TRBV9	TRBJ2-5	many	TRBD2	TGTGCCAGCAGCGTAGTGGGGCTAGCGGAAGAGACCCAGTACTTC	CASSVVGLAEETQYF
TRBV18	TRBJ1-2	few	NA	TGTGCCAGCTCTCGCGACAGTTTTGGCTACACCTTC	CASSRDSFGYTF
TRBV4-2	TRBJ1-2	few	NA	TGTGCCAGCAGCCAAGATATCCTTAACTATGGCTACACCTTC	CASSQDILNYGYTF
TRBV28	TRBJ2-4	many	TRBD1	TGTGCCAGCAGTCCGGCGGACAGGGTAAACATTCAGTACTTC	CASSPADRVNIQYF
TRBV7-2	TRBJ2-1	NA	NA	TGTGCCAGCAGCCCAGATCGACAGTACAATGAGCAGTTCTTC	CASSPDRQYNEQFF
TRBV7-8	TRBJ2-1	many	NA	TGTGCCAGCAGCTTATCTCGCATCGATGAGCAGTTCTTC	CASSLSRIDEQFF